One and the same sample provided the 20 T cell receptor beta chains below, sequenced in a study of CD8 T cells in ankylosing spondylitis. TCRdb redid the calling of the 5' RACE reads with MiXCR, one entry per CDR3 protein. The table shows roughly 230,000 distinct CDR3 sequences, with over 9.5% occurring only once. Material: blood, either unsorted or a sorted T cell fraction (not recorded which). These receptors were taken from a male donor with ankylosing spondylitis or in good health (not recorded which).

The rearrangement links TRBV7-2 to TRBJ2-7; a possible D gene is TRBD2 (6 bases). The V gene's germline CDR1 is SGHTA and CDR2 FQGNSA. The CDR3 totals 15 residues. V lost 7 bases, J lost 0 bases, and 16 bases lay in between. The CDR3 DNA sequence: TGTGCCAGCACCTACTCAACCGGGAGCTCCTACGAGCAGTACTTC. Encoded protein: CASTYSTGSSYEQYF.

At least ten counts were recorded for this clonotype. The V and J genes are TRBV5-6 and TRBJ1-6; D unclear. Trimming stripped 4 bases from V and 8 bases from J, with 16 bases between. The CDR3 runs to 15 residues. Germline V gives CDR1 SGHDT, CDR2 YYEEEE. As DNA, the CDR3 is TGTGCCAGCAGCCTTAGGGAGGCGGGATATTCACCCCTCCACTTT. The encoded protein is CASSLREAGYSPLHF.

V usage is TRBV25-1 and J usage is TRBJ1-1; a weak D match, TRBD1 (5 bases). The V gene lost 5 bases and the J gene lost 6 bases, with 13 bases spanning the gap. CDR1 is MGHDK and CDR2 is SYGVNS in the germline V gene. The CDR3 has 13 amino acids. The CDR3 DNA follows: TGTGCCAGCAGTCCTGGGGGGGATCCTGAAGCTTTCTTT. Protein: CASSPGGDPEAFF.

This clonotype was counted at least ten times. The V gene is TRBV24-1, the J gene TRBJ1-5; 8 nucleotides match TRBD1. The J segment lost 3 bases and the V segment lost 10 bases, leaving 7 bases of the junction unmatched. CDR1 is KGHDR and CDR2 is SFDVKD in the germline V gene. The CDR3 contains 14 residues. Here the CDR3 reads CATSGGNSNQPQHF. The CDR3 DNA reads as TGTGCCACATCAGGGGGCAACTCCAATCAGCCCCAGCATTTT.

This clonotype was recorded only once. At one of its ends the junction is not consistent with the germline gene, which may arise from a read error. This CDR3 reads CASSQDRGLASKGQNDEQLF. The CDR3 nucleotides are TGCGCCAGCAGCCAAGATAGGGGACTAGCGTCAAAAGGGCAAAACGATGAGCAGCTCTTC. The rearrangement joins TRBV4-1 to TRBJ2-1; TRBD2 agrees at 10 bases. CDR3 size: 20 residues. CDR1 is MGHRA and CDR2 is YSYEKL in the germline V gene.

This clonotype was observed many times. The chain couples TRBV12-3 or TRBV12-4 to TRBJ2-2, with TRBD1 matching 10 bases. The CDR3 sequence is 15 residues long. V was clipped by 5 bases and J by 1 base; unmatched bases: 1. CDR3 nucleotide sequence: TGTGCCAGCAGTGGGGACAGGGGGAACACCGGGGAGCTGTTTTTT. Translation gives CASSGDRGNTGELFF.

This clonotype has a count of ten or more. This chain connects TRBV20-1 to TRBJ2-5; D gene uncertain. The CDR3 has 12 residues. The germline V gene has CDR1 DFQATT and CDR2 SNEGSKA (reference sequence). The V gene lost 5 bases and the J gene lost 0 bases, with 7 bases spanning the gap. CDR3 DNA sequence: TGCAGTGCTGAACCGTACCAAGAGACCCAGTACTTC. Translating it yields CSAEPYQETQYF.

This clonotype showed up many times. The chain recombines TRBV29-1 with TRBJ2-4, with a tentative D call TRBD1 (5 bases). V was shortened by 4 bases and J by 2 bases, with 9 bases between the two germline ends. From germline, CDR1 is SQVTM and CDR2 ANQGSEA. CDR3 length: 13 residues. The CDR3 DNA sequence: TGCAGCGTTGTGGGGCACCCCAAAAACATTCAGTACTTC. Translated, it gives CSVVGHPKNIQYF.

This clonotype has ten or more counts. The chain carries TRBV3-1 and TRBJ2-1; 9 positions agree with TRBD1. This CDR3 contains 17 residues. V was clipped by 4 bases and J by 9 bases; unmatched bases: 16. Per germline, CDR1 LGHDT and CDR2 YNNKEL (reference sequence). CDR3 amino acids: CASSPLPSRDREGEQFF. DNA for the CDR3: TGTGCCAGCAGCCCTCTACCCTCCCGGGACAGGGAAGGTGAGCAGTTCTTC.

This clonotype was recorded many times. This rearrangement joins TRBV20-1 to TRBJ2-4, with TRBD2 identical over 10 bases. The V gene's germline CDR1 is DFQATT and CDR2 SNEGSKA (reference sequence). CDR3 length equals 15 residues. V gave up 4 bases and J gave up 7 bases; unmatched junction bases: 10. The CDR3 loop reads CSATTSGTSRNIQYF. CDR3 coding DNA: TGCAGTGCTACAACTAGCGGGACTTCAAGGAACATTCAGTACTTC.

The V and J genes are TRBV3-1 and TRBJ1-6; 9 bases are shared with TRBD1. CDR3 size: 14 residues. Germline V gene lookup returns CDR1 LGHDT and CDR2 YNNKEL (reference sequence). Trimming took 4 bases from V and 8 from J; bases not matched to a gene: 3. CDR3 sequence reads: CASSPGQGYSPLHF. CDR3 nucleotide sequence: TGTGCCAGCAGCCCGGGACAGGGATATTCACCCCTCCACTTT.

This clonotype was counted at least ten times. This CDR3 reads CASSGGTGHYNEQFF. The CDR3 coding sequence is TGTGCCAGCAGCGGCGGGACAGGACATTACAATGAGCAGTTCTTC. This chain connects TRBV7-2 to TRBJ2-1, with 8 bases lining up with TRBD1. The length of the CDR3 is 15 residues. Germline trimming cut 5 bases from V and 4 bases from J; bases unmatched to any gene: 7. Germline lookup yields CDR1 SGHTA and CDR2 FQGNSA.

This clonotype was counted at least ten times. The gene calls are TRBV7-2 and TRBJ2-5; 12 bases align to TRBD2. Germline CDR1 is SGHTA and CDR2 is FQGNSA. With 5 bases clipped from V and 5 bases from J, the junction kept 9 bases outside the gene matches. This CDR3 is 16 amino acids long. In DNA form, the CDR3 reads TGTGCCAGCAGCCAGCGGGCGCTAGCGGGAGGGGAGACCCAGTACTTC. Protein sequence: CASSQRALAGGETQYF.

CDR3 region: CASSLGRDNEQFF. CDR3 sequence (DNA): TGCGCCAGCAGCTTGGGACGGGACAATGAGCAGTTCTTC. The rearrangement links TRBV5-1 to TRBJ2-1; D unresolved. The CDR3 is made up of 13 amino acids. The germline V and J ends were trimmed by 0 bases and 5 bases, with 6 bases remaining between them. Germline V lookup: CDR1 SGHRS, CDR2 YFSETQ.

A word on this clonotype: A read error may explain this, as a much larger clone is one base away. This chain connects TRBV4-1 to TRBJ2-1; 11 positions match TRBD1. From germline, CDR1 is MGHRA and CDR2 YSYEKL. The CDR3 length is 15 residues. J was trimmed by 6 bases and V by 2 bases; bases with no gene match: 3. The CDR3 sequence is CASSQSGTGGNEQFF. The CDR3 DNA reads TGCGCCAGCAGCCAATCCGGGACAGGGGGCAATGAGCAGTTCTTC.

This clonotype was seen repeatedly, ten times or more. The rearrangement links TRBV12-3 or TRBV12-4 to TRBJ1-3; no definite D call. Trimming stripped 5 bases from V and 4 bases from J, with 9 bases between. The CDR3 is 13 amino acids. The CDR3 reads CASSLVVGNTIYF. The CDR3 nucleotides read TGTGCCAGCAGTCTCGTGGTCGGAAACACCATATATTTT.

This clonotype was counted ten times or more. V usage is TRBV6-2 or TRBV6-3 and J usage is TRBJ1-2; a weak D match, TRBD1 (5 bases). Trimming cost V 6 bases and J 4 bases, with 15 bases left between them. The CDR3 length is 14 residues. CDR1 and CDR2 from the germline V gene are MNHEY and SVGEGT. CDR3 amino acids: CASRKGRQVYGYTF. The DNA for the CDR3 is TGTGCCAGCAGAAAGGGACGCCAGGTCTATGGCTACACCTTC.

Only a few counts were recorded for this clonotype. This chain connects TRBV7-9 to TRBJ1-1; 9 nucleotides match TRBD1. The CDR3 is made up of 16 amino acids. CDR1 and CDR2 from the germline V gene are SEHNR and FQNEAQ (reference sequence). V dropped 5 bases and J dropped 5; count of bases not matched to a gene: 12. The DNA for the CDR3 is TGTGCCAGCAGCCCCACTTCCGGGACAGGGCTTACTGAAGCTTTCTTT. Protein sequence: CASSPTSGTGLTEAFF.

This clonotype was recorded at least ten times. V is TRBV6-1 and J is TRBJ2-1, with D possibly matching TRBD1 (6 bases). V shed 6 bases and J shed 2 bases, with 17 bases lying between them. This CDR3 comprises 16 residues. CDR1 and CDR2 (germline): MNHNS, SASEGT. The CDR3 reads CASRDRQDGAYNEQFF. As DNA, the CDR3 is TGTGCCAGCAGAGACCGACAGGACGGAGCCTACAATGAGCAGTTCTTC.

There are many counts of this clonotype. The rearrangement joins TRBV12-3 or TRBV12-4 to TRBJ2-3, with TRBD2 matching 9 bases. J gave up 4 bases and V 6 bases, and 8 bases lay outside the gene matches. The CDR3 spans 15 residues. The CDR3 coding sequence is TGTGCCAGCAGCCTCGGTAGCGGGGGAGCAGATACGCAGTATTTT. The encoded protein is CASSLGSGGADTQYF.